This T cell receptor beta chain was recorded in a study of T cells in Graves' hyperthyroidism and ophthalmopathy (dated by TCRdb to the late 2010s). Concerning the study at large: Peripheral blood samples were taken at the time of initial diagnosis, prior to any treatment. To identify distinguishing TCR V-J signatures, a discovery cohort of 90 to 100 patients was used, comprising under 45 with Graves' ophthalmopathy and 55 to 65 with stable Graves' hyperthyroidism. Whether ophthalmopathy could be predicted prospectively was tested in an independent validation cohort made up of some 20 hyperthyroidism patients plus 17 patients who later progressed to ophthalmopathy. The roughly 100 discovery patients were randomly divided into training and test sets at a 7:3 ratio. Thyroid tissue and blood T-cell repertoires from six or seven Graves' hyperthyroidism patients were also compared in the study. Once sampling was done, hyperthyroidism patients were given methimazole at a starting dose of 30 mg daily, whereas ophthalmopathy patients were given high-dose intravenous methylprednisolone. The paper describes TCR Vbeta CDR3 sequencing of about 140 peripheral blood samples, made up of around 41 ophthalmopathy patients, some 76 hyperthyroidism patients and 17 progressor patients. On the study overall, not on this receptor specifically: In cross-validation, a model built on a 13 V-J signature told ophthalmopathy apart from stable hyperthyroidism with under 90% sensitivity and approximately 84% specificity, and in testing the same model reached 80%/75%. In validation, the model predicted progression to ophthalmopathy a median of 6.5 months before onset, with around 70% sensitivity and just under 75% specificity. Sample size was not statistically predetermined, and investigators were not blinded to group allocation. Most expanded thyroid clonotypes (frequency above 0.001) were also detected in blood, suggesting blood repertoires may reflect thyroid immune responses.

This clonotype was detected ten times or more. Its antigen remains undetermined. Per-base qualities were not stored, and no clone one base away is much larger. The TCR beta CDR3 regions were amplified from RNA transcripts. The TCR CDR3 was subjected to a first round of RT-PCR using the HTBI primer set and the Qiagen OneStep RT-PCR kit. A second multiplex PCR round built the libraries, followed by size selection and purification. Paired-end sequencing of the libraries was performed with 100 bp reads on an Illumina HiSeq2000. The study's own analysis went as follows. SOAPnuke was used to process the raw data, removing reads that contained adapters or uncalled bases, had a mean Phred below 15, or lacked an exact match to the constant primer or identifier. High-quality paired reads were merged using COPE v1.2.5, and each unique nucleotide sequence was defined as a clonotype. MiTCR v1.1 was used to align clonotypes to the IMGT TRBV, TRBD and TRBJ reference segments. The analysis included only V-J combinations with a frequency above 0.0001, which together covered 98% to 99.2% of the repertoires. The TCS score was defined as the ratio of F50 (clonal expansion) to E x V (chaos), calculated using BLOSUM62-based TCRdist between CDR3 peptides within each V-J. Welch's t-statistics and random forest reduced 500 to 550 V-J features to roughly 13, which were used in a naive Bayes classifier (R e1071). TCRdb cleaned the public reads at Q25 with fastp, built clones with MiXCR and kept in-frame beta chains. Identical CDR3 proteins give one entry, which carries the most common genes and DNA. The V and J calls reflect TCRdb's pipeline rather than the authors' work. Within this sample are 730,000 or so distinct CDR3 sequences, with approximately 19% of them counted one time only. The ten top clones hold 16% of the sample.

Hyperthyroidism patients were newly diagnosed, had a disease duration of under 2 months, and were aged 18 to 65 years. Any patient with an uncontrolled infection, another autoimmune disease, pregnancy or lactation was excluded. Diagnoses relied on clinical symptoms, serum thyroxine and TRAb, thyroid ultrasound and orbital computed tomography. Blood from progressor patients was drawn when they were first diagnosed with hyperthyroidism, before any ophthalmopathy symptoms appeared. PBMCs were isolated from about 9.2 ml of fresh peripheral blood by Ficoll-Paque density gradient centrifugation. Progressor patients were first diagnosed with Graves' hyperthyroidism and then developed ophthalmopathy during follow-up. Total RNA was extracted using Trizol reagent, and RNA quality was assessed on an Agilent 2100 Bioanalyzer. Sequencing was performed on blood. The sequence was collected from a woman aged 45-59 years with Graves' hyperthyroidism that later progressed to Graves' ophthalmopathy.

The CDR3: CASSFRGRETQYF. Here is the DNA: TGTGCCAGCAGTTTCAGGGGACGGGAGACCCAGTACTTC. The sequence is built from TRBV27 and TRBJ2-5; possibly the D gene is TRBD1, per 6 matching bases. From its cysteine to its phenylalanine, the CDR3 spans 13 amino acids. Only the CDR3 DNA is retained, 39 bases long and in frame from the first base. Trimming at the junction amounts to 3 bases on V and 5 bases on J, and the germline ends lie 10 bases apart. According to the germline V gene (reference sequence), CDR1 reads MNHEY and CDR2 reads SMNVEV.